The text below deals with one T cell receptor beta chain. The antigen remains undetermined. CDR1 and CDR2 from the germline V gene are MDHEN and SYDVKM. Trimming took off 6 bases at V and 2 bases at J, with 12 bases between the two ends. The CDR3 totals 14 residues. The table came from immunoSEQ multiplex PCR; TCRdb's copy has only in-frame clones and leaves some out. The sample lists tens of thousands of clones; 80% to 95% were seen once. This entry comes from a study of graft-versus-host responses after intestinal transplantation. The rearrangement uses TRBV28 and TRBJ2-3; D not certain. The sequencing used unstimulated CD4+ T cells sorted from spleen or lymph node cells, collected before transplant. This receptor was obtained from a human donor who was the organ donor for an intestinal transplant. In DNA, the CDR3 is TGTGCCAGCAGCCTTTTCCAGTCCACAGATACGCAGTATTTT. Residues: CASSLFQSTDTQYF.